Each of the 5 T cell receptor beta chains below was sequenced from the same sample in a study of T cell repertoires in cytomegalovirus infection. TCRdb called the reads again in MiXCR, with one record for every CDR3 protein. This table has 150,000 to 200,000 distinct CDR3 sequences, 28% appearing once. The sample taken for sequencing was PBMCs. The receptors were sampled from a human donor in good health (CMV status not recorded). Some clones in this sample may be carry-over from other donors' samples.

At least ten counts were recorded for this clonotype. The V call is TRBV7-2, the J call TRBJ1-5; a weak D match, TRBD1 (6 bases). This CDR3 has 16 amino acids. CDR1 is SGHTA, CDR2 FQGNSA, per germline. Trimming left V 4 bases short and J 2 bases short, with 15 bases between. The CDR3 bases are TGTGCCAGCAGCTCTGGGACATTTAAGGGCAATCAGCCCCAGCATTTT. Amino acid sequence: CASSSGTFKGNQPQHF.

This clonotype was observed many times. The chain combines TRBV7-9 with TRBJ1-2, with TRBD1 as a possible D gene (6 bases). The V gene's germline CDR1 is SEHNR and CDR2 FQNEAQ (reference sequence). This CDR3 is 15 amino acids long. Deletions cut 5 bases from V and 5 bases from J, with 18 bases between. In DNA, the CDR3 is TGTGCCAGCAGCCCAGAGTGGGGGGCCTCATATGGCTACACCTTC. Its translation is CASSPEWGASYGYTF.

The count of this clonotype is one. This chain uses TRBV2 with TRBJ1-1; D gene uncertain. This CDR3 is 11 amino acids long. Germline V gives CDR1 SNHLY, CDR2 FYNNEI. V was cut by 8 bases and J by 0 bases, with 4 bases left in between. The CDR3 nucleotides read TGTGCCAGCGACCTGAACACTGAAGCTTTCTTT. Its translation: CASDLNTEAFF.

The chain carries TRBV10-3 and TRBJ2-7; D might be TRBD1 or TRBD2, each matching 5 bases. Trimming shortened V by 4 bases and J by 4 bases, and 26 bases separated the two germline ends. Germline-derived CDR1 and CDR2 are ENHRY and SYGVKD. This CDR3 is 18 amino acids long. The CDR3 is CAISALVGEGANLYEQYF. CDR3 bases: TGTGCCATCAGTGCATTGGTCGGGGAAGGGGCTAATCTTTACGAGCAGTACTTC.

This clonotype was seen a few times. The chain uses TRBV28 and TRBJ1-1; the match to TRBD1 covers 9 bases. CDR3 length: 14 residues. Germline V CDR1 and CDR2: MDHEN, SYDVKM. The V gene end was trimmed by 8 bases and the J gene end by 0 bases; junction bases not matched to a gene: 4. This CDR3 is CASRTGGLNTEAFF. The CDR3 DNA follows: TGTGCCAGCCGTACAGGGGGCCTGAACACTGAAGCTTTCTTT.